These T cell receptor beta chains were read from a single sample in a study of CXCR3-negative and CXCR3-positive naive CD8 T cells. TCRdb re-called the 5' RACE reads and shows each CDR3 protein once, DNA omitted. This table lists some 150,000 distinct CDR3 sequences. Sequenced sample: naive CXCR3+ CD8+ T cells from blood. These receptors came from a human donor in good health. Some clones in this sample may be carry-over from other donors' samples. Both conserved end residues are part of each CDR3.

V gene: TRBV20-1
J gene: TRBJ2-5
CDR3 protein: CSAYTEYQETQYF

V gene: TRBV9
J gene: TRBJ2-1
CDR3 protein: CASSLGGASNEQFF

V gene: TRBV3-1
J gene: TRBJ2-3
CDR3 protein: CASSQGLAGDPDTQYF

V gene: TRBV4-3
J gene: TRBJ2-1
CDR3 protein: CASSLGLAETEQFF

V gene: TRBV11-2
J gene: TRBJ1-5
CDR3 protein: CASSSGHLLGSNQPQHF

V gene: TRBV9
J gene: TRBJ2-5
CDR3 protein: CASSLEGAQETQYF

V gene: TRBV20-1
J gene: TRBJ2-4
CDR3 protein: CSARAERAEVLLAKNIQYF

V gene: TRBV12-3/TRBV12-4
J gene: TRBJ2-3
CDR3 protein: CASSLAPGGDTQYF

V gene: TRBV28
J gene: TRBJ2-3
CDR3 protein: CATGTSGRRLADTQYF

V gene: TRBV7-6
J gene: TRBJ1-3
CDR3 protein: CASSSTTDSYSGNTIYF

V gene: TRBV28
J gene: TRBJ2-7
CDR3 protein: CASSQDAYYEQYF

V gene: TRBV9
J gene: TRBJ2-7
CDR3 protein: CASSVGQITYEQYF

V gene: TRBV20-1
J gene: TRBJ1-2
CDR3 protein: CSARSRREYGYTF

V gene: TRBV2
J gene: TRBJ2-5
CDR3 protein: CASSDLWDSQETQYF

V gene: TRBV28
J gene: TRBJ2-7
CDR3 protein: CASSWRGTRSYEQYF

V gene: TRBV7-8
J gene: TRBJ2-7
CDR3 protein: CASSPIQSYEQYF

V gene: TRBV6-2/TRBV6-3
J gene: TRBJ1-2
CDR3 protein: CASRPPGSSLGYTF

V gene: TRBV28
J gene: TRBJ2-2
CDR3 protein: CASSLVFAGGTAGELFF

V gene: TRBV3-1
J gene: TRBJ2-1
CDR3 protein: CASSHGLALMYNEQFF

V gene: TRBV7-9
J gene: TRBJ1-1
CDR3 protein: CASRSGTGFYGEAFF

V gene: TRBV14
J gene: TRBJ2-1
CDR3 protein: CASSQDTGTKQFF

V gene: TRBV7-8
J gene: TRBJ2-3
CDR3 protein: CASSLWGHRYFDTQYF

V gene: TRBV21-1
J gene: TRBJ2-3
CDR3 protein: CASSNYGGPGTDTQYF

V gene: TRBV27
J gene: TRBJ2-2
CDR3 protein: CASSPFGTGFLWELFF

V gene: TRBV7-6
J gene: TRBJ2-7
CDR3 protein: CASSLGGQFSPEQYF

V gene: TRBV29-1
J gene: TRBJ2-1
CDR3 protein: CSVWSSEYNEQFF

V gene: TRBV29-1
J gene: TRBJ2-2
CDR3 protein: CSVEGGLAGGPTGELFF

V gene: TRBV28
J gene: TRBJ2-7
CDR3 protein: CASSHGRGGHYEQYF

V gene: TRBV5-6
J gene: TRBJ2-7
CDR3 protein: CASNFSVGQYF

V gene: TRBV7-6
J gene: TRBJ2-7
CDR3 protein: CASSLNPPGQSSYEQYF

V gene: TRBV28
J gene: TRBJ2-1
CDR3 protein: CASSFEVAGVYNEQFF

V gene: TRBV5-1
J gene: TRBJ1-2
CDR3 protein: CASSLEGQGSGYTF

V gene: TRBV28
J gene: TRBJ2-2
CDR3 protein: CASSTRTGPGELFF

V gene: TRBV3-1
J gene: TRBJ2-5
CDR3 protein: CASSQVLEGTAQYF

V gene: TRBV27
J gene: TRBJ1-2
CDR3 protein: CASSPFGRDMGPPNYGYTF

V gene: TRBV7-9
J gene: TRBJ2-1
CDR3 protein: CASSSLSGISYEQYF

V gene: TRBV5-1
J gene: TRBJ2-7
CDR3 protein: CASRLGGSYEQYF

V gene: TRBV9
J gene: TRBJ2-1
CDR3 protein: CASSVAGRVVGNEQFF

V gene: TRBV6-2/TRBV6-3
J gene: TRBJ1-2
CDR3 protein: CASSYSISKPDGYTF

V gene: TRBV9
J gene: TRBJ1-2
CDR3 protein: CASSVGGTGGDGYTF

V gene: TRBV5-1
J gene: TRBJ2-7
CDR3 protein: CASSYQGGTYEQYF

V gene: TRBV7-7
J gene: TRBJ2-7
CDR3 protein: CASSPAAGVIYEQYF

V gene: TRBV19
J gene: TRBJ1-5
CDR3 protein: CAIARDSNQPQHF

V gene: TRBV19
J gene: TRBJ2-1
CDR3 protein: CATIPGAGPNNEQFF

V gene: TRBV7-9
J gene: TRBJ2-3
CDR3 protein: CASSLYTDADTQYF

V gene: TRBV27
J gene: TRBJ2-3
CDR3 protein: CASSSGTGVWDTQYF